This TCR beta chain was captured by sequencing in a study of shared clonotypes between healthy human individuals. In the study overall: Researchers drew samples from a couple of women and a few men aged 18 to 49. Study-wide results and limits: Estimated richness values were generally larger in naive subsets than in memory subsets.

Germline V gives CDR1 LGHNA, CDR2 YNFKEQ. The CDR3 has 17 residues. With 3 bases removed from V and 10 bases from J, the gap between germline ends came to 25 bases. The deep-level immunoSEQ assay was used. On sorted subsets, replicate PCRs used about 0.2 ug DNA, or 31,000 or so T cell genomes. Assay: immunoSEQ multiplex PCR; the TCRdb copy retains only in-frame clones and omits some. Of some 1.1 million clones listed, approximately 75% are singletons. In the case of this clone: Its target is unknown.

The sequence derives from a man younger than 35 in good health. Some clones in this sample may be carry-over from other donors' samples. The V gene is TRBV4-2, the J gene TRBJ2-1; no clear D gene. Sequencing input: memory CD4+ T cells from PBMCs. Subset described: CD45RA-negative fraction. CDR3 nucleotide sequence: TGTGCCAGCAGCCATCATAGCCTAGGCGTGGCGGCATGGGAGCAGTTCTTC. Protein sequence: CASSHHSLGVAAWEQFF.